Shown below are 21 T cell receptor beta chains from a single sample sequenced in a study of beta chain features in type 1 diabetes. Expressed TCRB transcripts were sequenced, since all the RNA that had been isolated was reverse transcribed. Clones were read by immunoSEQ multiplex PCR, and TCRdb kept only the in-frame ones, dropping some. The sample consists of about 450,000 clones, around 10% of them appearing once. The sequenced sample was naive CD4+ T cells from blood. Source of these receptors: a woman aged 18 to 35 in good health.

This clone was detected only a few times. Other DNA sequences within the sample encode an identical CDR3. V gene TRBV7-2 combines with J gene TRBJ2-7, with a possible D match to TRBD2 (6 bases). Per germline, CDR1 SGHTA and CDR2 FQGNSA. This CDR3 is 13 amino acids long. The V end was cut by 4 bases, the J end by 4 bases, with 11 bases between. In DNA form, the CDR3 reads TGTGCCAGCAGCTCCCGTGGGGGGTACGAGCAGTACGTC. Translated: CASSSRGGYEQYV.

This clone was seen a few times. J is TRBJ2-5 and V is TRBV27; weak D call: TRBD2 (6 bases). The CDR3 runs to 16 residues. V was clipped by 6 bases and J by 1 base, with 18 bases between them. The V gene's germline CDR1 is MNHEY and CDR2 SMNVEV (reference sequence). The CDR3 DNA is TGTGCCAGCAGAAACACGAGGGGAGGTATCCAAGAGACCCAGTACTTC. It yields the protein CASRNTRGGIQETQYF.

The chain has TRBV18 and TRBJ2-7; D possibly corresponds to TRBD1 (6 bases). Trimming stripped 5 bases from V and 0 bases from J, with 23 bases between. The length of the CDR3 is 18 residues. Germline V gives CDR1 KGHSH, CDR2 LQKENI. In nucleotides, the CDR3 is TGTGCCAGCTCATTACAGGGCTCCGCTATGCCGAGCTCCTACGAGCAGTACTTC. Translation: CASSLQGSAMPSSYEQYF.

This clone was counted only a few times. The rearrangement links TRBV9 to TRBJ1-2, with D hard to call. Germline V gives CDR1 SGDLS, CDR2 YYNGEE. V dropped 2 bases and J dropped 3 bases, with 5 bases sitting between them. The CDR3 is 12 amino acids. The CDR3 region is CASSVRHYGYTF. The DNA for the CDR3 is TGTGCCAGCAGCGTCCGGCACTATGGCTACACCTTC.

Details on this clone: The same CDR3 arises from other DNA sequences in this sample as well. CDR3 nucleotide sequence: TGTGCCAGCAGCCCAAGGGGTGAGACCCAGTACTTC. It yields the protein CASSPRGETQYF. This chain connects TRBV11-1 to TRBJ2-5, with D perhaps TRBD1 (5 bases). This CDR3 spans 12 amino acids. V shed 5 bases and J shed 5 bases, with 9 bases lying between them. Looked up from germline, CDR1 is SGHAT and CDR2 is FQDESV (reference sequence).

This clone came up a few times. The chain combines TRBV6-5 with TRBJ2-7, with 11 bases lining up with TRBD2. CDR1 and CDR2 from the germline V gene are MNHEY and SVGAGI. Trimming cost V 2 bases and J 4 bases; bases outside gene matches: 4. CDR3 length: 15 amino acids. The CDR3 bases are TGTGCCAGCAGTTACAGGGCTAGCGGGAGGTACGAGCAGTACTTC. Protein sequence: CASSYRASGRYEQYF.

The chain couples TRBV19 to TRBJ2-2, with a tentative D call TRBD2 (6 bases). Per germline, CDR1 LNHDA and CDR2 SQIVND (reference sequence). Trimming stripped 5 bases from V and 6 bases from J, with 7 bases between. The length of the CDR3 is 12 residues. The CDR3 DNA follows: TGTGCCAGTAGTCGGGAGCCCGGGGAGCTGTTTTTT. Its translation: CASSREPGELFF.

This clone has a handful of counts. The chain recombines TRBV10-3 with TRBJ1-1; TRBD1 matches 7 bases. V lost 5 bases to trimming and J lost 0 bases; unmatched junction nucleotides: 12. The CDR3 covers 17 residues. Germline lookup yields CDR1 ENHRY and CDR2 SYGVKD. CDR3 nucleotides: TGTGCCATCAGTAGTTATCGGGACAGACTCATGAACACTGAAGCTTTCTTT. Translating it yields CAISSYRDRLMNTEAFF.

The table lists this clone with a few counts. This specimen includes other DNA sequences encoding the same CDR3. The V call is TRBV20-1, the J call TRBJ1-1; D gene uncertain. Trimming removed 3 bases from V and 1 base from J, with 3 bases in between. This CDR3 spans 11 amino acids. Germline V gives CDR1 DFQATT, CDR2 SNEGSKA (reference sequence). In nucleotides, the CDR3 is TGCAGTGCTAGCACGAACACTGAAGCTTTCTTT. Translation gives CSASTNTEAFF.

This sequence joins TRBV29-1 and TRBJ1-4, with 7 bases matching TRBD1. The CDR3 has 12 residues. Germline V gene data show CDR1 as SQVTM and CDR2 as ANQGSEA. Trimming removed 7 bases from V and 11 bases from J; junction bases left unmatched: 10. The CDR3 reads CSARTGPDKLFF. In nucleotides, the CDR3 is TGCAGCGCCCGGACAGGACCTGACAAACTGTTTTTT. Supplemented by reference TRBV29-1 and TRBJ1-4, the full variable domain reads SAVISQKPSRDICQRGTSLTIQCQVDSQVTMMFWYRQQPGQSLTLIATANQGSEATYESGFVIDKFPISRPNLTFSTLTVSNMSPEDSSIYLCSARTGPDKLFFGSGTQLSVL.

The chain joins TRBV4-3 to TRBJ2-3; D is ambiguous. This CDR3 comprises 15 residues. Germline V gives CDR1 LGHNA, CDR2 YSLEER. Deletions cut 4 bases from V and 1 base from J, with 12 bases between. The CDR3, as DNA: TGCGCCAGCAGCCCCCAATCGAGGCGCACAGATACGCAGTATTTT. As protein: CASSPQSRRTDTQYF.

The genes are TRBV7-9 and TRBJ2-3; a weak D match, TRBD2 (6 bases). V dropped 11 bases and J dropped 4 bases, with 16 bases sitting between them. The CDR3 extends over 13 amino acids. Germline lookup yields CDR1 SEHNR and CDR2 FQNEAQ (reference sequence). CDR3 bases: TGTGCCGGAGGGCGGGGAGGACCAGATACGCAGTATTTT. This gives the protein CAGGRGGPDTQYF.

The chain employs TRBV4-1 and TRBJ2-1; the match to TRBD2 covers 15 bases. The CDR3 loop spans 16 amino acids. Trimming removed 6 bases from V and 7 bases from J; junction bases left unmatched: 7. CDR1 is MGHRA, CDR2 YSYEKL, per germline. Here the CDR3 DNA reads TGCGCCAGCAGGGGGACTAGCGGGAGGTGGATAAATGAGCAGTTCTTC. This translates into CASRGTSGRWINEQFF.

This clone occurred a few times. The V and J genes are TRBV27 and TRBJ1-1, with TRBD1 as a possible D gene (5 bases). The CDR3 runs 13 residues. The germline CDR1 and CDR2 sequences are MNHEY and SMNVEV (reference sequence). V was pared by 8 bases and J by 2 bases, with 12 bases between. The CDR3, as DNA: TGTGCCAGCCTTCCATGGGGCAACACTGAAGCTTTCTTT. Its translation is CASLPWGNTEAFF.

This clone was found a few times. The chain's CDR3 is CASSLLGDTYNEQFF. CDR3 nucleotide sequence: TGTGCCAGCAGCTTATTAGGGGACACCTACAATGAGCAGTTCTTC. The J gene is TRBJ2-1, the V gene TRBV7-2, with a tentative D call TRBD1 (6 bases). CDR1 SGHTA and CDR2 FQGNSA come from the germline V gene. The CDR3 is 15 residues long. V was pared by 2 bases and J by 2 bases, with 10 bases between.

The CDR3 loop reads CASRGPRETQYF. CDR3 coding DNA: TGTGCCAGCCGTGGCCCCAGGGAGACCCAGTACTTC. The chain carries TRBV19 and TRBJ2-5; D is uncertain. V lost 9 bases, J lost 5 bases, and 13 bases lay in between. Germline assignment: CDR1 LNHDA and CDR2 SQIVND (reference sequence). This CDR3 region has 12 residues.

A few counts support this clone. V and J are TRBV13 and TRBJ2-3, with 8 bases identical to TRBD1. The CDR3 extends over 15 amino acids. The ends lost 5 bases at V and 11 bases at J; junction bases unmatched: 15. Looked up from germline, CDR1 is PRHDT and CDR2 is FYEKMQ (reference sequence). The CDR3 spells CASSRLLDRVSVQYF. For the CDR3, the DNA is TGTGCCAGCAGCCGTCTACTGGACAGGGTTTCAGTGCAGTATTTT.

This clone appeared a few times. The V gene is TRBV7-6, the J gene TRBJ2-1; 10 nucleotides line up with TRBD2. Germline V CDR1 and CDR2: SGHVS, FNYEAQ. V dropped 6 bases and J dropped 3; count of bases not matched to a gene: 5. This CDR3 is built from 15 residues. The CDR3 bases are TGTGCCAGCAGTATGGGACTAGCGAACTACAATGAGCAGTTCTTC. It specifies CASSMGLANYNEQFF.

This clone has just a few counts. This rearrangement joins TRBV4-3 to TRBJ2-1; 9 nucleotides match TRBD2. Germline trimming cut 1 base from V and 7 bases from J; bases unmatched to any gene: 8. The germline CDR1 and CDR2 sequences are LGHNA and YSLEER. This CDR3 is 16 amino acids long. Here the CDR3 DNA reads TGCGCCAGCAGCCAAGCTCGAGCGGGGGGAGCTAATGAGCAGTTCTTC. Protein sequence: CASSQARAGGANEQFF.

This clone was found a few times. The V call is TRBV7-2, the J call TRBJ2-2; 9 nucleotides agree with TRBD1. The V gene's germline CDR1 is SGHTA and CDR2 FQGNSA. The CDR3 loop spans 15 amino acids. Trimming took 5 bases from V and 4 from J; bases not matched to a gene: 5. The chain's CDR3 is CASSPGTGSTGELFF. CDR3 bases: TGTGCCAGCAGCCCCGGGACAGGGAGCACCGGGGAGCTGTTTTTT.

This clone was recorded many times. Other nucleotide sequences from this sample produce the same CDR3. The chain recombines TRBV28 with TRBJ1-2; unclear D gene. The ends were cut back, 3 bases at V and 3 bases at J, with 5 bases in the middle. Germline CDR1 is MDHEN and CDR2 is SYDVKM. The CDR3 is 12 residues long. CDR3 protein: CASSLRDYGYTF. DNA of the CDR3: TGTGCCAGCAGTTTGAGGGACTATGGCTACACCTTC.